Detailed here is one TCR beta chain. Its specificity is unknown. With 60 Vbeta and 13 Jbeta primers, the PCR was carried out. Authors' methods: As a later analysis found, there were roughly 80 million unique TCR beta chains, of which roughly 11 million were shared. The table came from immunoSEQ multiplex PCR; TCRdb's copy has only in-frame clones and leaves some out. V and J calls and clone size are copied from that table; D and trimming were computed from the DNA. The sample has 150,000 to 200,000 clones; around 80% are singletons. This sample was taken from a study of cytomegalovirus exposure and HLA in healthy donors. Overall study context: Genotyping of hundreds of donors showed that approximately 83% belonged to the Caucasian-associated ancestry cluster. Notes on the study in general: V- and J-gene trimming of TCR beta was linked (in a later analysis) to a missense DCLRE1C variant. As was reported, the classifier diagnosed cytomegalovirus status with high specificity and sensitivity.

V shed 6 bases and J shed 3 bases, with 12 bases lying between them. CDR3 length: 14 residues. Per the germline V gene, CDR1 is SEHNR and CDR2 is FQNEAQ (reference sequence). The material sequenced was PBMCs. The sequence was obtained from a woman aged 45-65 years in good health and CMV-seropositive. J is TRBJ1-5 and V is TRBV7-9; tentative D call: TRBD1 (5 bases). The CDR3 spells CASSLDTHNQPQHF. CDR3 coding DNA: TGTGCCAGCAGTTTGGACACACACAATCAGCCCCAGCATTTT.